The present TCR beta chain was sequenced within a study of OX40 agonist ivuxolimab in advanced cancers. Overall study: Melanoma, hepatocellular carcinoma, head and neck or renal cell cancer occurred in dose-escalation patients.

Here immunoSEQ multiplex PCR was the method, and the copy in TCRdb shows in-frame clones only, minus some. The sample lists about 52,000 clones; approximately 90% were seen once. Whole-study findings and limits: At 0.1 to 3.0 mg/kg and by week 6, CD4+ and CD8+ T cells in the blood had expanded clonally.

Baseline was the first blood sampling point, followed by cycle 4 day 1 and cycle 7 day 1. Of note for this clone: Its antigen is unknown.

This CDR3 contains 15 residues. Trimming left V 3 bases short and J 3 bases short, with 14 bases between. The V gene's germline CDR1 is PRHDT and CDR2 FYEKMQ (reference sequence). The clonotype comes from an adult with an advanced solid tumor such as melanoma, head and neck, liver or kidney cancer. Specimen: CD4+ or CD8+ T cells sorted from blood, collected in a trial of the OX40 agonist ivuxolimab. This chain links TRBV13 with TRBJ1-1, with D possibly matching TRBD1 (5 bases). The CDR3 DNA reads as TGTGCCAGCAGCTTCGCAGGGCTCCCGGACACTGAAGCTTTCTTT. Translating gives CASSFAGLPDTEAFF.